A single sample gave rise to the 28 T cell receptor beta chains below, sequenced in a study of Ad26.COV2.S vaccination and SARS-CoV-2 variants. Sequencing was performed with immunoSEQ multiplex PCR; in TCRdb, only in-frame clones are kept and a portion is missing. Of around 140,000 clones listed, 86% were seen once; the top ten hold less than 6%. Material: peripheral blood, obtained after recovery from COVID-19. The receptor source for this set is a human donor who had recovered from COVID-19.

The genes are TRBV6-6 and TRBJ2-3; D might be TRBD2 (6 bases). The CDR3 has 14 residues. Trimming took 8 bases from V and 2 from J, leaving 14 bases between them. The germline V gene has CDR1 MNHNY and CDR2 SVGAGI (reference sequence). The CDR3 is CASRLAENTDTQYF. The DNA of the CDR3 is TGTGCCAGCCGATTAGCGGAAAACACAGATACGCAGTATTTT.

The chain has TRBV7-6 and TRBJ2-3; the D is unclear. The length of the CDR3 is 15 residues. Germline lookup yields CDR1 SGHVS and CDR2 FNYEAQ. The germline V and J ends were trimmed by 0 bases and 2 bases, with 9 bases remaining between them. The CDR3 DNA reads TGTGCCAGCAGCTTAGCGTCAGCACCCACAGATACGCAGTATTTT. Its protein is CASSLASAPTDTQYF. The variable domain in full, with the rest retrieved from reference TRBV7-6 and TRBJ2-3, is GAGVSQSPRYKVTKRGQDVALRCDPISGHVSLYWYRQALGQGPEFLTYFNYEAQQDKSGLPNDRFSAERPEGSISTLTIQRTEQRDSAMYRCASSLASAPTDTQYFGPGTRLTVL.

This chain uses TRBV13 with TRBJ1-2; D is unresolved. V was cut by 3 bases and J by 5 bases, with 7 bases left in between. Germline V gene data show CDR1 as PRHDT and CDR2 as FYEKMQ (reference sequence). This CDR3 is 12 amino acids long. CDR3 sequence reads: CASSFYGYGYTF. In DNA, the CDR3 is TGTGCCAGCAGCTTCTACGGTTATGGCTACACCTTC. Full variable domain (remainder filled in from reference TRBV13 and TRBJ1-2): AAGVIQSPRHLIKEKRETATLKCYPIPRHDTVYWYQQGPGQDPQFLISFYEKMQSDKGSIPDRFSAQQFSDYHSELNMSSLELGDSALYFCASSFYGYGYTFGSGTRLTVV.

The rearrangement links TRBV7-9 to TRBJ1-4; D remains ambiguous. Germline values: CDR1 SEHNR, CDR2 FQNEAQ (reference sequence). V lost 5 bases and J lost 11, with 12 bases in between. This CDR3 has 12 amino acids. The CDR3 DNA follows: TGTGCCAGCAGCCCTGGGCCGGGGAAACTGTTTTTT. Translation gives CASSPGPGKLFF.

The V call is TRBV3-1 (or the pseudogene TRBV3-2), the J call TRBJ2-3, with TRBD1 identical over 8 bases. The CDR3 consists of 17 residues. The germline gives CDR1 LGHDT, CDR2 YNNKEL (reference sequence). The J segment lost 2 bases and the V segment lost 4 bases, leaving 11 bases of the junction unmatched. The CDR3 coding sequence is TGTGCCAGCAGCCTGAAGCCCGGCAGGGGGCTCACAGATACGCAGTATTTT. Encoded protein: CASSLKPGRGLTDTQYF.

J is TRBJ2-7 and V is TRBV7-8; no definite D call. Germline CDR1 SGHVS, CDR2 FQNEAQ. CDR3 size: 11 residues. With 2 bases removed from V and 5 bases from J, the gap between germline ends came to 4 bases. The CDR3: CASSLYHEQYF. CDR3 sequence (DNA): TGTGCCAGCAGCTTATATCACGAGCAGTACTTC.

The chain combines TRBV4-3 with TRBJ1-2, with 8 bases matching TRBD1. The ends lost 5 bases at V and 2 bases at J; junction bases unmatched: 7. The CDR3 has 15 amino acids. CDR1 and CDR2 from the germline V gene are LGHNA and YSLEER. The CDR3 bases are TGCGCCAGCAGCTCCTGGGACAGGAAGAACTATGGCTACACCTTC. Its protein is CASSSWDRKNYGYTF.

This clone appeared a few times. The chain carries TRBV10-3 and TRBJ1-6; D remains unclear. The CDR3 has 15 amino acids. Looked up from germline, CDR1 is ENHRY and CDR2 is SYGVKD. V lost 0 bases and J 5 bases, leaving 8 bases between the germline ends. The CDR3 coding sequence is TGTGCCATCAGTGAGTCGGGTGGGCATAATTCACCCCTCCACTTT. Protein product: CAISESGGHNSPLHF.

The V and J genes are TRBV2 and TRBJ2-3, with 7 bases fitting TRBD2. The CDR3 covers 14 residues. Per germline, CDR1 SNHLY and CDR2 FYNNEI. V shed 8 bases and J 0 bases; nucleotides not matched to a gene: 5. The CDR3 sequence: CASASGESTDTQYF. The CDR3 DNA sequence: TGTGCCAGCGCAAGCGGGGAGAGCACAGATACGCAGTATTTT. Full variable domain (remainder filled in from reference TRBV2 and TRBJ2-3): EPEVTQTPSHQVTQMGQEVILRCVPISNHLYFYWYRQILGQKVEFLVSFYNNEISEKSEIFDDQFSVERPDGSNFTLKIRSTKLEDSAMYFCASASGESTDTQYFGPGTRLTVL.

The J gene is TRBJ2-5, the V gene TRBV20-1; no reliable D call. The germline CDR1 and CDR2 sequences are DFQATT and SNEGSKA (reference sequence). The CDR3 length is 12 residues. The V gene lost 3 bases and the J gene lost 10 bases, with 15 bases spanning the gap. The CDR3 sequence: CSASVSGRNQYF. The CDR3 nucleotides read TGCAGTGCTAGTGTATCCGGGCGGAACCAGTACTTC.

The chain carries TRBV27 and TRBJ2-1; 10 nucleotides match TRBD2. Germline V gene lookup returns CDR1 MNHEY and CDR2 SMNVEV (reference sequence). This CDR3 comprises 16 residues. V shed 0 bases and J 9 bases; nucleotides not matched to a gene: 8. The CDR3 here is CASSLSFSGGWIEQFF. CDR3 sequence (DNA): TGTGCCAGCAGTTTATCCTTTAGCGGGGGGTGGATTGAGCAGTTCTTC.

This chain uses TRBV2 with TRBJ2-3; the match to TRBD2 covers 10 bases. Germline loops: CDR1 SNHLY, CDR2 FYNNEI. CDR3 length: 15 amino acids. V shed 7 bases and J 6 bases; nucleotides not matched to a gene: 10. The CDR3 DNA reads TGTGCCAGCACTAGGCTAGCGGGGGTAAGGGATACGCAGTATTTT. As protein: CASTRLAGVRDTQYF.

The V call is TRBV24-1, the J call TRBJ1-2; D perhaps matches TRBD1 (5 bases). Germline V gene sequence: CDR1 KGHDR, CDR2 SFDVKD. Trimming left V 4 bases short and J 4 bases short, with 18 bases between. CDR3 length equals 16 residues. The DNA of the CDR3 is TGTGCCACCAGTGACCCGGTCGTGGGGGAGAGCTATGGCTACACCTTC. Translating gives CATSDPVVGESYGYTF.

CDR3 protein: CATRTDNTGELFF. In DNA, the CDR3 is TGTGCCACCAGGACAGACAACACCGGGGAGCTGTTTTTT. The chain recombines TRBV24-1 with TRBJ2-2; the D gene is possibly TRBD1 (5 bases). V lost 7 bases, J lost 2 bases, and 7 bases lay in between. CDR3 length: 13 amino acids. Germline V gene lookup returns CDR1 KGHDR and CDR2 SFDVKD.

The chain combines TRBV10-1 with TRBJ1-3; 8 bases map to TRBD1. With V trimmed by 4 bases and J by 0 bases, 2 bases remained unmatched. The CDR3 is 15 residues long. Per germline, CDR1 WNHNN and CDR2 SYGVQD (reference sequence). The DNA of the CDR3 is TGCGCCAGCAGTGGCACAGGGGGCTCTGGAAACACCATATATTTT. This gives the protein CASSGTGGSGNTIYF.

By share, this clone ranks as medium-sized. The J gene is TRBJ1-2, the V gene TRBV5-6, with 11 bases fitting TRBD1. V lost 3 bases and J lost 4; bases outside the gene matches: 2. The V gene's germline CDR1 is SGHDT and CDR2 YYEEEE. The CDR3 has 14 residues. CDR3 in amino acids: CASSSGTGGYGYTF. Written as DNA, the CDR3 is TGTGCCAGCAGCTCCGGGACAGGGGGCTATGGCTACACCTTC. The variable domain in full, completed from reference TRBV5-6 and TRBJ1-2, reads DAGVTQSPTHLIKTRGQQVTLRCSPKSGHDTVSWYQQALGQGPQFIFQYYEEEERQRGNFPDRFSGHQFPNYSSELNVNALLLGDSALYLCASSSGTGGYGYTFGSGTRLTVV.

The chain recombines TRBV7-9 with TRBJ1-6; 7 bases fit TRBD1. The CDR3 extends over 15 amino acids. Trimming took 0 bases from V and 8 from J; bases not matched to a gene: 4. Germline V gives CDR1 SEHNR, CDR2 FQNEAQ (reference sequence). CDR3 sequence: CASSLADRVDSPLHF. DNA for the CDR3: TGTGCCAGCAGCTTAGCAGACAGGGTGGATTCACCCCTCCACTTT.

This clone was seen just once. The CDR3 sequence: CASSLAGTSFYNEQFF. The CDR3 nucleotides are TGCGCCAGCAGCTTGGCGGGGACCTCATTCTACAATGAGCAGTTCTTC. The chain combines TRBV5-1 with TRBJ2-1; D possibly matches TRBD1 or TRBD2 (5 bases each). The CDR3 contains 16 residues. Per germline, CDR1 SGHRS and CDR2 YFSETQ. The ends were cut back, 0 bases at V and 3 bases at J, with 13 bases in the middle.

The V gene is TRBV6-5, the J gene TRBJ1-6; TRBD1 matches 9 bases. J was trimmed by 9 bases and V by 6 bases; bases with no gene match: 6. Germline CDR1 and CDR2: MNHEY and SVGAGI. The CDR3 length is 14 residues. The chain's CDR3 is CASSYRDRASPLHF. In DNA form, the CDR3 reads TGTGCCAGCAGCTACCGGGACAGGGCTTCACCCCTCCACTTT.

The CDR3 reads CASSPGALGEKLFF. DNA for the CDR3: TGTGCCAGCAGCCCCGGGGCTCTGGGTGAAAAACTGTTTTTT. J is TRBJ1-4 and V is TRBV5-8, with D tentatively TRBD1 (5 bases). The V gene's germline CDR1 is SGHTS and CDR2 YDEGEE. V lost 4 bases and J 7 bases, leaving 14 bases between the germline ends. The CDR3 length is 14 residues. The complete variable domain, with remaining parts taken from reference TRBV5-8 and TRBJ1-4, reads EAGVTQSPTHLIKTRGQQATLRCSPISGHTSVYWYQQALGLGLQFLLWYDEGEERNRGNFPPRFSGRQFPNYSSELNVNALELEDSALYLCASSPGALGEKLFFGSGTQLSVL.

The chain uses TRBV28 and TRBJ2-1; 11 nucleotides agree with TRBD2. The CDR3 length is 16 residues. Germline V gene data show CDR1 as MDHEN and CDR2 as SYDVKM. J was trimmed by 5 bases and V by 6 bases; bases with no gene match: 9. CDR3 sequence reads: CASSHDASGRHNEQFF. The DNA for the CDR3 is TGTGCCAGCAGCCATGACGCTAGCGGGAGGCACAATGAGCAGTTCTTC.

The gene calls are TRBV4-3 and TRBJ1-1, with D possibly TRBD1 on 6 matching bases. Trimming removed 4 bases at V and 5 bases at J, with 11 bases between. The CDR3 has 13 amino acids. The germline gives CDR1 LGHNA, CDR2 YSLEER. CDR3 nucleotides: TGCGCCAGCAGCCTGTTCAGGGGTACTGAAGCTTTCTTT. It codes for CASSLFRGTEAFF.

V usage is TRBV7-8 and J usage is TRBJ2-7; D remains ambiguous. V dropped 4 bases and J dropped 0 bases, with 10 bases sitting between them. This CDR3 spans 14 amino acids. Per germline, CDR1 SGHVS and CDR2 FQNEAQ. CDR3 nucleotide sequence: TGTGCCAGCAGCTCCAGTTCAGGCTCCTACGAGCAGTACTTC. Its translation is CASSSSSGSYEQYF. Complete variable domain (other parts from reference TRBV7-8 and TRBJ2-7): GAGVSQSPRYKVAKRGQDVALRCDPISGHVSLFWYQQALGQGPEFLTYFQNEAQLDKSGLPSDRFFAERPEGSVSTLKIQRTQQEDSAVYLCASSSSSGSYEQYFGPGTRLTVT.

This sequence joins TRBV7-8 and TRBJ2-5, with 7 bases aligning to TRBD2. V was pared by 2 bases and J by 4 bases, with 25 bases of the junction left unmatched. The CDR3 is 21 amino acids. Germline V gene sequence: CDR1 SGHVS, CDR2 FQNEAQ. CDR3 protein: CASSLTRFQWSGAGVVETQYF. Here the CDR3 DNA reads TGTGCCAGCAGCTTAACCCGGTTTCAATGGAGCGGGGCTGGGGTTGTAGAGACCCAGTACTTC.

The rearrangement joins TRBV19 to TRBJ1-2; possible D gene TRBD1, 6 bases. Trimming took off 9 bases at V and 5 bases at J, with 19 bases between the two ends. The V gene's germline CDR1 is LNHDA and CDR2 SQIVND (reference sequence). This CDR3 contains 14 residues. The CDR3 bases are TGTGCCAGCAAAAAACAGGGCGCGTCTTATGGCTACACCTTC. Translated: CASKKQGASYGYTF. The variable domain in full, completed from reference TRBV19 and TRBJ1-2, reads DGGITQSPKYLFRKEGQNVTLSCEQNLNHDAMYWYRQDPGQGLRLIYYSQIVNDFQKGDIAEGYSVSREKKESFPLTVTSAQKNPTAFYLCASKKQGASYGYTFGSGTRLTVV.

The CDR3 DNA follows: TGTGCCACTGCCCCGGGACGCAGAGCTAACTATGGCTACACCTTC. It specifies CATAPGRRANYGYTF. The rearrangement links TRBV28 to TRBJ1-2; the D gene is possibly TRBD1 (5 bases). Per the germline V gene, CDR1 is MDHEN and CDR2 is SYDVKM. This CDR3 comprises 15 residues. V was shortened by 10 bases and J by 0 bases, with 18 bases between the two germline ends.

The CDR3 loop is CASSPTGRTGTYNEQFF. The CDR3 DNA reads TGTGCCAGCAGCCCGACAGGGAGAACGGGAACCTACAATGAGCAGTTCTTC. The chain links TRBV14 to TRBJ2-1; 7 bases are shared with TRBD1. Losses at the gene ends were 4 bases for V and 2 bases for J; bases not matched to a gene: 11. The germline V gene encodes CDR1 SGHDN and CDR2 FVKESK. There are 17 residues in the CDR3.

V gene TRBV7-8 combines with J gene TRBJ1-6, with TRBD1 matching over 7 bases. V shed 4 bases and J 6 bases; nucleotides not matched to a gene: 6. The CDR3 contains 15 residues. Germline V gene sequence: CDR1 SGHVS, CDR2 FQNEAQ. The CDR3 spells CASSSTGNLNSPLHF. Written as DNA, the CDR3 is TGTGCCAGCAGCTCGACAGGGAATCTTAATTCACCCCTCCACTTT.